A selection of T cell receptor beta chains follows, all from one sample in a study of blood T cells in healthy people across ages. A single record per CDR3 protein comes from TCRdb applying MiXCR to the 5' RACE reads. The sample has about 810,000 distinct CDR3 sequences; 35% to 40% are singletons. The source material was blood. All receptors come from a man aged 18 to 30 in good health. The CDR3 runs from the conserved cysteine through the conserved F or W. Fields, in order: CDR3 length, clone size, V gene, J gene, D gene, CDR3 DNA, CDR3 protein. The D gene is left open where the match is weak. Some rows have no size entry. The others give once, few or many, or a class for an expanded clone.

>12|once|TRBV12-3/TRBV12-4|TRBJ1-1|NA
TGTGCCAGCAGTTTAGTGAGGGGCTCGGCTTTCTTT
CASSLVRGSAFF
>12|NA|TRBV6-1|TRBJ2-5|NA
TGTGTCCACGTTTGGGGCTCGGGTGAGCAGTACTTC
CVHVWGSGEQYF
>13|NA|TRBV2|TRBJ1-2|NA
TGTGCCAGCGGCCCGGACAGAGCCTATGGCTACACCTTC
CASGPDRAYGYTF
>14|NA|TRBV9|TRBJ2-1|TRBD2
TGTGCCAGCAGCGTATCAGGGCGGGGGAATGAGCAGTTCTTC
CASSVSGRGNEQFF
>13|NA|TRBV20-1|TRBJ2-5|NA
TGCAGTGCCTCCGGGACCAGCACCGAGACCCAGTACTTC
CSASGTSTETQYF
>14|NA|TRBV2|TRBJ2-5|TRBD2
TGTGCCAGTGTACCAGGACTAGGCCGCCATGAGCAGTACTTC
CASVPGLGRHEQYF
>14|NA|TRBV29-1|TRBJ2-7|TRBD2
TGCAGCGTTGCGCCAGCGGGGGTGTCCTACGAGCAGTACTTC
CSVAPAGVSYEQYF
>15|NA|TRBV19|TRBJ2-3|NA
TGTGCCAGTAGTTCCCGTGGCGCGGTCACAGATACGCAGTATTTT
CASSSRGAVTDTQYF
>14|NA|TRBV28|TRBJ2-4|NA
TGTGCCAGCAGGGGACTGGGACGGAAAAACATTCAGTACTTC
CASRGLGRKNIQYF
>15|NA|TRBV4-3|TRBJ1-6|NA
TGCGCCAGCAGCCAGGAAGAAGAAGATAGTTCACCCCTCCACTTT
CASSQEEEDSSPLHF
>14|NA|TRBV20-1|TRBJ2-1|NA
TGCAGTGCTAATAGCCGGAGCTCCTACAATGAGCAGTTCTTC
CSANSRSSYNEQFF
>15|NA|TRBV5-6|TRBJ1-4|NA
TGTGCCAGCAACTTAGTGACGGCAACTAATGAAAAACTGTTTTTT
CASNLVTATNEKLFF
>12|NA|TRBV27|TRBJ2-1|NA
TGTGCCAGCAGTCCCGGCCCCTACGAGCAGTTCTTC
CASSPGPYEQFF
>13|few|TRBV7-2|TRBJ2-5|NA
TGTGCCAGCAGCTTATCGACGGAAGGGGCCCAGTACTTC
CASSLSTEGAQYF
>14|many|TRBV7-2|TRBJ2-5|NA
TGTGCCAGCAGCTTGGTGGGTTCTGGAGAGACCCAGTACTTC
CASSLVGSGETQYF
>14|NA|TRBV7-2|TRBJ2-7|TRBD1
TGTGCCAGCAGCGTAGTCAGGGGGCACGACGAGCAGTACTTC
CASSVVRGHDEQYF
>14|many|TRBV9|TRBJ2-3|NA
TGTGCCAGCAGCGTAGGGCCCCTCACAGATACGCAGTATTTT
CASSVGPLTDTQYF
>10|few|TRBV20-1|TRBJ2-1|NA
TGCAGCTCCCGGTTCGGGGAGCAGTTCTTC
CSSRFGEQFF
>13|many|TRBV7-3|TRBJ1-2|NA
TGTGCCAGCAGCCTCGAGGGGCAAAGTGGCTACACCTTC
CASSLEGQSGYTF
>15|many|TRBV18|TRBJ2-3|NA
TGTGCCAGCTCACCTGAGGGGGGCAGCACAGATACGCAGTATTTT
CASSPEGGSTDTQYF
>14|many|TRBV24-1|TRBJ1-2|NA
TGTGCCACCAGTGATCCCGCTAGTGGGGGAGGCTACACCTTC
CATSDPASGGGYTF
>12|few|TRBV20-1|TRBJ2-1|NA
TGCAGTGCTAGTCAAGGGGGGACTGAGCAGTTCTTC
CSASQGGTEQFF
>15|many|TRBV5-1|TRBJ1-1|NA
TGCGCCAGCAGCACCGGAGCGGGTAGGGACACTGAAGCTTTCTTT
CASSTGAGRDTEAFF
>13|NA|TRBV28|TRBJ2-4|TRBD2
TGTGCCAGCATGGGAGCGGGGTGGGACATTCAGTACTTC
CASMGAGWDIQYF
>14|NA|TRBV5-1|TRBJ2-7|NA
TGCGCCAGCAGCTTGCGGGACCCAAGCGGGGAGCAGTACTTC
CASSLRDPSGEQYF
>13|many|TRBV15|TRBJ1-2|TRBD1
TGTGCCACCAGCACGACAGGGGGCTATGGCTACACCTTC
CATSTTGGYGYTF
>13|NA|TRBV4-1|TRBJ1-4|NA
TGCGCCAGCAGTGGGGAAGCTAATGAAAAACTGTTTTTT
CASSGEANEKLFF
>16|few|TRBV20-1|TRBJ2-1|NA
TGCAGTGCTAGAGGACCCCCTAGCGGAGGGGGGGATGAGCAGTTCTTC
CSARGPPSGGGDEQFF
>15|once|TRBV2|TRBJ1-4|NA
TGTGCCAGCAGCGTGGGGGGGGAGGGTAATGAAAAACTGTTTTTT
CASSVGGEGNEKLFF
>15|NA|TRBV7-2|TRBJ1-2|NA
TGTGCCAGCAGCTTAAATTTAGGGGCAACAGGAGGCTACACCTTC
CASSLNLGATGGYTF
>13|NA|TRBV20-1|TRBJ2-1|NA
TGCAGTGCCGGAGGGACATTAGACAATGAGCAGTTCTTC
CSAGGTLDNEQFF
>13|few|TRBV6-6|TRBJ2-1|TRBD1
TGTGCCAGCACAGGCTTTGACAGGGGGCCACAGTTCTTC
CASTGFDRGPQFF
>15|NA|TRBV5-1|TRBJ2-1|NA
TGCGCCAGCAGCTTGGAGGGACGAGTGTACAATGAGCAGTTCTTC
CASSLEGRVYNEQFF
>17|many|TRBV2|TRBJ2-1|NA
TGTGCCAGCATACGGGACACCCCCAGGAGCTCCTACAATGAGCAGTTCTTC
CASIRDTPRSSYNEQFF
>16|few|TRBV15|TRBJ1-6|NA
TGTGCCACCAGCAGAGATCTTTCGGCAGGGAGATCACCCCTCCACTTT
CATSRDLSAGRSPLHF
>15|few|TRBV27|TRBJ1-4|NA
TGTGCCAGCAGTTTGTCTGGGGGGATTGGTGAAAAACTGTTTTTT
CASSLSGGIGEKLFF
>15|few|TRBV20-1|TRBJ1-5|TRBD1
TGCAGTGCTGCCGAGGGACAGGGGAGAAATCAGCCCCAGCATTTT
CSAAEGQGRNQPQHF
>15|many|TRBV10-3|TRBJ1-1|NA
TGTGCCATCAGTGGCAGGGGCCAGGCGAACACTGAAGCTTTCTTT
CAISGRGQANTEAFF
>13|NA|TRBV27|TRBJ2-7|TRBD2
TGTGCCAGCAGTTTGAGCGGGGGGATCGAGCAGTACTTC
CASSLSGGIEQYF
>15|NA|TRBV15|TRBJ1-5|NA
TGTGCCACCAGCAGAATCACAGGGCCCAATCAGCCCCAGCATTTT
CATSRITGPNQPQHF
>13|NA|TRBV25-1|TRBJ1-4|NA
TGTGCCAGCAGTGCGGGGGGAGGCGAAAAACTGTTTTTT
CASSAGGGEKLFF
>14|NA|TRBV7-9|TRBJ2-5|NA
TGTGCCAGCAGCGAACAGGGTTATCTGGAGACCCAGTACTTC
CASSEQGYLETQYF
>16|NA|TRBV4-2|TRBJ1-5|NA
TGTGCCAGCAGCCAAAGGGCAGAAGGGAGCAATCAGCCCCAGCATTTT
CASSQRAEGSNQPQHF
>13|NA|TRBV12-3/TRBV12-4|TRBJ1-2|NA
TGTGCCAGCAGTTTGAGATGGGATGGTGGCTACACCTTC
CASSLRWDGGYTF
>15|NA|TRBV7-9|TRBJ1-4|NA
TGTGCCAGCAGCCCGACAGCAGCCCTTGGAGAAAAACTGTTTTTT
CASSPTAALGEKLFF
>16|few|TRBV20-1|TRBJ1-1|NA
TGCAGTGCTAGAGATTCGATGCGGGGGGCGGAAACTGAAGCTTTCTTT
CSARDSMRGAETEAFF
>16|NA|TRBV12-3/TRBV12-4|TRBJ2-7|NA
TGTGCCAGCAGGTCCACAGGGGGGGTGAGCTCCTACGAGCAGTACTTC
CASRSTGGVSSYEQYF
>15|few|TRBV18|TRBJ1-1|NA
TGTGCCAGCTCACCACGGGGGGACTTGAACACTGAAGCTTTCTTT
CASSPRGDLNTEAFF
>16|NA|TRBV7-3|TRBJ2-7|TRBD2
TGTGCCAGCAGCACAACCGGGACTAGGGTCTACAATGAGCAGTACTTC
CASSTTGTRVYNEQYF
>14|few|TRBV7-2|TRBJ2-7|NA
TGTGCCAGCAGCTCCATGTTGGGGGACTACGAGCAGTACTTC
CASSSMLGDYEQYF
>13|few|TRBV28|TRBJ1-2|NA
TGTGCCAGCAGTTTATACCCTAACTATGGCTACACCTTC
CASSLYPNYGYTF